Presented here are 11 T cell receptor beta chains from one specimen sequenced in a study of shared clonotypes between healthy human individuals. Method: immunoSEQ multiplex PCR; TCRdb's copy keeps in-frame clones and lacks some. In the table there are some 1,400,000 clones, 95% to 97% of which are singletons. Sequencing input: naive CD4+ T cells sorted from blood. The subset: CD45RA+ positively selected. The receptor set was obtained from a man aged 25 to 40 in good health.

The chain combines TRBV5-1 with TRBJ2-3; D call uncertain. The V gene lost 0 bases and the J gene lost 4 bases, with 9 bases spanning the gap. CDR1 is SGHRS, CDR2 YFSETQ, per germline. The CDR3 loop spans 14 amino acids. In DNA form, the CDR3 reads TGCGCCAGCAGCTTGGATGCAAGCCCAGATACGCAGTATTTT. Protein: CASSLDASPDTQYF. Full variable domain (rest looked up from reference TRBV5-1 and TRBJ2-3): KAGVTQTPRYLIKTRGQQVTLSCSPISGHRSVSWYQQTPGQGLQFLFEYFSETQRNKGNFPGRFSGRQFSNSRSEMNVSTLELGDSALYLCASSLDASPDTQYFGPGTRLTVL.

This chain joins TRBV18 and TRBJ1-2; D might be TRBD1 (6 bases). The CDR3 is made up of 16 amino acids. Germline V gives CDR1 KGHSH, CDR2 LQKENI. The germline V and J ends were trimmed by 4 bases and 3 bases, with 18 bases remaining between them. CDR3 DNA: TGTGCCAGCTCACACCTATCCGACAGGTCCGACTATGGCTACACCTTC. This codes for CASSHLSDRSDYGYTF.

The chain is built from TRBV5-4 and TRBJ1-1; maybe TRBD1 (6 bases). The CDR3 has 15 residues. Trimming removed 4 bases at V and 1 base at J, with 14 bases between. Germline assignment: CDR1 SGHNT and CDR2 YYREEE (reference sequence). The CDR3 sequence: CASSGTTGQNTEAFF. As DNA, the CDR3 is TGTGCCAGCAGCGGAACGACAGGCCAGAACACTGAAGCTTTCTTT.

The CDR3 loop reads CASSRREGDTQYF. The DNA for the CDR3 is TGTGCCAGCAGTAGGCGGGAAGGAGATACGCAGTATTTT. V and J are TRBV27 and TRBJ2-3; D possibly corresponds to TRBD2 (6 bases). V lost 5 bases, J lost 5 bases, and 11 bases lay in between. The germline V gene has CDR1 MNHEY and CDR2 SMNVEV (reference sequence). The CDR3 runs to 13 residues.

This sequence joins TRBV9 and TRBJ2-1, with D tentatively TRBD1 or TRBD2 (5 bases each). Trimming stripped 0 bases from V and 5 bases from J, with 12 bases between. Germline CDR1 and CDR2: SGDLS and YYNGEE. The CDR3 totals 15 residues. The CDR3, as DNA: TGTGCCAGCAGCGTAGTGGGACGGAACGACAATGAGCAGTTCTTC. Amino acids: CASSVVGRNDNEQFF.

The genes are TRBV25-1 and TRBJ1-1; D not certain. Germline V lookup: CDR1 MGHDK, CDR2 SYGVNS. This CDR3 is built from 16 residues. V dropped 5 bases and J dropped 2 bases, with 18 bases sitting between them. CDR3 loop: CASSRAGQRANTEAFF. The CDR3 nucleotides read TGTGCCAGCAGTAGAGCTGGGCAGAGGGCCAACACTGAAGCTTTCTTT.

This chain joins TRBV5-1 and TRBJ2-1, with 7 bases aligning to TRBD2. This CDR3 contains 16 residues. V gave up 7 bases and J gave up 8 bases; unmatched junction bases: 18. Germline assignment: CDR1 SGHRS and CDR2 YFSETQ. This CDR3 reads CASGSSGGRYGDEQFF. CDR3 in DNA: TGCGCCAGCGGCTCGAGTGGCGGGAGATATGGCGATGAGCAGTTCTTC.

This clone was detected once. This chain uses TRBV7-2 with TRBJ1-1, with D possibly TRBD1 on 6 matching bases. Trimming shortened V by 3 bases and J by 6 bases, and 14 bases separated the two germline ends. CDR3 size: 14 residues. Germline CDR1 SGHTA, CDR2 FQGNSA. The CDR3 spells CASSFIRGQAEAFF. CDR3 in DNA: TGTGCCAGCAGCTTTATTCGGGGGCAGGCTGAAGCTTTCTTT.

CDR3 sequence (DNA): TGTGCCAGCAGTTCCCCCAGCGGGACCCAGTACTTC. Translated, it gives CASSSPSGTQYF. V and J are TRBV28 and TRBJ2-5; a weak D match, TRBD2 (5 bases). The germline CDR1 and CDR2 sequences are MDHEN and SYDVKM. The CDR3 is 12 residues long. V was clipped by 4 bases and J by 7 bases, with 10 bases between them.

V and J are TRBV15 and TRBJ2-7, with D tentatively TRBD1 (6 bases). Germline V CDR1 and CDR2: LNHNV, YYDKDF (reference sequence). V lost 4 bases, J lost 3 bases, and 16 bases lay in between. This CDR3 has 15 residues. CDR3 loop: CATSKGQGSLYEQYF. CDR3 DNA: TGTGCCACCAGCAAGGGGCAGGGGTCGCTCTACGAGCAGTACTTC.

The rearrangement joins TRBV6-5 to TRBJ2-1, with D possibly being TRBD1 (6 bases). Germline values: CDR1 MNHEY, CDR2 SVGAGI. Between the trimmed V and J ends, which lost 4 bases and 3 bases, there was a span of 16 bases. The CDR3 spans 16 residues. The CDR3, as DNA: TGTGCCAGCAGTTTTGAGGACAGTAGAAACTACAATGAGCAGTTCTTC. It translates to CASSFEDSRNYNEQFF.